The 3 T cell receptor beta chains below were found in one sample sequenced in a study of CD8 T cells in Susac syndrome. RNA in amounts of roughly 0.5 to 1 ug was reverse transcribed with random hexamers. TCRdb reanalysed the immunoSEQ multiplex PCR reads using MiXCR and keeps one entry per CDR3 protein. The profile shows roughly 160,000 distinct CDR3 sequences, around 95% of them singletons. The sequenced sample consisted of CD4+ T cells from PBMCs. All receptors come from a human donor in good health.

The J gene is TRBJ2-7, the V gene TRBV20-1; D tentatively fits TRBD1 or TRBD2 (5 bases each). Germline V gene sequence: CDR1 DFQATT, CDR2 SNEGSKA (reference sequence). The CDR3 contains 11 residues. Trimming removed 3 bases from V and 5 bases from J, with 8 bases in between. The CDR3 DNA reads TGCAGTGCTAGTCGGGGCCACGAGCAGTACTTC. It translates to CSASRGHEQYF.

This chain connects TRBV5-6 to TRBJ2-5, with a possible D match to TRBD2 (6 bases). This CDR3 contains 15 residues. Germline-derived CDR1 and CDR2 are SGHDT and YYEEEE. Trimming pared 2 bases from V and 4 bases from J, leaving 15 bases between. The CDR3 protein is CASSFWGVLRETQYF. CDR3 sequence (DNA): TGTGCCAGCAGCTTTTGGGGGGTCTTAAGAGAGACCCAGTACTTC.

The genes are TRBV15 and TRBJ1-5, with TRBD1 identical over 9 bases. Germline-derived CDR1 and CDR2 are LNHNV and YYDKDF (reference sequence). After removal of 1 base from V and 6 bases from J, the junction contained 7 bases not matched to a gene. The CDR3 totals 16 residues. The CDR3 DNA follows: TGTGCCACCAGCAGAGGAGGACAGGGGAGGGGTCAGCCCCAGCATTTT. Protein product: CATSRGGQGRGQPQHF.